This T cell receptor beta chain was captured in a study of T cells in Graves' hyperthyroidism and ophthalmopathy. Findings of the study overall: Most thyroid clonotypes expanded above 0.001 were also detected in blood.

From germline, CDR1 is SGHRS and CDR2 YFSETQ. The CDR3 spans 14 residues. Cells are PBMCs isolated from around 9.4 ml of fresh blood. TCR beta CDR3 regions were amplified from RNA. With the HTBI primer set, the TCR CDR3 went through a first round of RT-PCR. TCRdb processed the multiplex PCR reads anew with MiXCR; each CDR3 protein has one entry. The data contain about 700,000 distinct CDR3 sequences, 13% to 15% of them seen just once; the ten biggest clones take up more than 8.5%. This clonotype occurred many times. Its antigen is still unknown. The junction and the germline gene differ at one end; a read error may be behind it.

The chain has TRBV5-1 and TRBJ2-7, with TRBD1 matching 8 bases. The sample consisted of blood. The receptor comes from a woman in her late teens or twenties with Graves' hyperthyroidism. DNA of the CDR3: TGCGCCAGCAGCGACGACAGGGGCTCCAACGAGCAGTACTTC. Protein sequence: CASSDDRGSNEQYF.